The 14 T cell receptor beta chains in this list originate from one sample, sequenced in a study of CD8 T cells in ankylosing spondylitis. TCRdb used MiXCR to reprocess the 5' RACE reads, holding one entry per CDR3 protein. The sample yields about 240,000 distinct CDR3 sequences, around 7.8% seen once. Sequencing was performed on blood, either unsorted or a sorted T cell fraction (not recorded which). The receptors shown here come from a male donor with ankylosing spondylitis or in good health (not recorded which).

This clonotype was detected ten times or more. The rearrangement uses TRBV27 and TRBJ2-7; D is possibly TRBD1 (6 bases). The V gene lost 6 bases and the J gene lost 2 bases, with 17 bases spanning the gap. This CDR3 spans 15 amino acids. The germline CDR1 and CDR2 sequences are MNHEY and SMNVEV (reference sequence). This chain's CDR3 is CASRETGTSTYEQYF. DNA of the CDR3: TGTGCCAGCAGGGAGACCGGGACAAGCACCTACGAGCAGTACTTC.

In its sample, this clonotype was seen many times. This sequence joins TRBV12-3 or TRBV12-4 and TRBJ1-1; possible D gene TRBD1, 5 bases. Trimming cost V 10 bases and J 3 bases, with 21 bases left between them. The CDR3 is 15 residues long. This CDR3 is CATRLVRGVDTEAFF. The CDR3 DNA reads as TGTGCCACTCGGTTGGTGAGGGGTGTAGACACTGAAGCTTTCTTT.

At least ten counts were recorded for this clonotype. CDR3 amino acids: CSVTRGGSYNEQFF. The DNA of the CDR3 is TGCAGCGTTACCAGGGGGGGATCCTACAATGAGCAGTTCTTC. The V gene is TRBV29-1, the J gene TRBJ2-1; D could derive from TRBD1 or TRBD2 (7 bases each). The CDR3 is made up of 14 amino acids. Germline CDR1 reads SQVTM; CDR2 reads ANQGSEA. The V end was cut by 5 bases, the J end by 1 base, with 12 bases between.

This clonotype was picked up many times. This chain uses TRBV15 with TRBJ2-7, with no clear D. V was cut by 5 bases and J by 0 bases, with 5 bases left in between. Germline V gene sequence: CDR1 LNHNV, CDR2 YYDKDF (reference sequence). The CDR3 length is 12 residues. In DNA form, the CDR3 reads TGTGCCACCAGCCCTGACTCCTACGAGCAGTACTTC. It codes for CATSPDSYEQYF.

The table lists this clonotype with many counts. The chain is built from TRBV27 and TRBJ2-7; D possibly corresponds to TRBD1 (6 bases). V was clipped by 6 bases and J by 6 bases, with 21 bases between them. Germline values: CDR1 MNHEY, CDR2 SMNVEV (reference sequence). The CDR3 is made up of 15 amino acids. The CDR3 protein is CASSLQTGTKGEQYF. The CDR3 nucleotides read TGTGCCAGCAGCCTACAGACAGGCACGAAGGGCGAGCAGTACTTC.

This clonotype has a handful of counts. V is TRBV4-2 and J is TRBJ2-2; D is perhaps TRBD2 (5 bases). This CDR3 contains 16 residues. V was trimmed by 0 bases and J by 1 base, leaving 9 bases between them. Germline-derived CDR1 and CDR2 are LGHNA and YNFKEQ. CDR3 bases: TGTGCCAGCAGCCAAGAACTAGTGTTGAACACCGGGGAGCTGTTTTTT. This translates into CASSQELVLNTGELFF.

This clonotype was found a few times. This chain uses TRBV4-2 with TRBJ2-2; D is unclear. The V gene's germline CDR1 is LGHNA and CDR2 YNFKEQ. This CDR3 has 15 amino acids. Trimming took 0 bases from V and 4 from J, leaving 9 bases between them. CDR3 bases: TGTGCCAGCAGCCAAGAATCATTTGGCACCGGGGAGCTGTTTTTT. Amino acid sequence: CASSQESFGTGELFF.

This clonotype has ten or more counts. The chain couples TRBV6-2 or TRBV6-3 to TRBJ2-5, with D uncertain. The CDR3 covers 12 residues. Germline V CDR1 and CDR2: MNHEY, SVGEGT. Trimming shortened V by 0 bases and J by 8 bases, and 7 bases separated the two germline ends. In DNA form, the CDR3 reads TGTGCCAGCAGTTACTCGATAAAAACCCAGTACTTC. Protein: CASSYSIKTQYF.

This clonotype was found a few times. V usage is TRBV28 and J usage is TRBJ1-5, with 10 bases aligning to TRBD1. Germline trimming cut 5 bases from V and 6 bases from J; bases unmatched to any gene: 7. Germline CDR1 and CDR2: MDHEN and SYDVKM. The CDR3 has 15 residues. The DNA for the CDR3 is TGTGCCAGCAGTCTGGACAGGGGGGATCGTCAGCCCCAGCATTTT. Amino acid sequence: CASSLDRGDRQPQHF.

The rearrangement joins TRBV14 to TRBJ1-4, with D unresolved. Germline values: CDR1 SGHDN, CDR2 FVKESK. The CDR3 covers 13 residues. Trimming stripped 0 bases from V and 8 bases from J, with 7 bases between. The CDR3 here is CASSQDLWEKLFF. CDR3 bases: TGTGCCAGCAGCCAAGATCTCTGGGAAAAACTGTTTTTT.

This clonotype showed up many times. The chain has TRBV7-9 and TRBJ2-1, with D possibly matching TRBD2 (6 bases). From germline, CDR1 is SEHNR and CDR2 FQNEAQ (reference sequence). V was trimmed by 0 bases and J by 4 bases, leaving 16 bases between them. The CDR3 totals 17 residues. CDR3 loop: CASSLAPIGTAYNEQFF. The DNA of the CDR3 is TGTGCCAGCAGCTTAGCGCCGATAGGGACTGCGTACAATGAGCAGTTCTTC. The complete variable domain, with remaining parts taken from reference TRBV7-9 and TRBJ2-1, reads DTGVSQNPRHKITKRGQNVTFRCDPISEHNRLYWYRQTLGQGPEFLTYFQNEAQLEKSRLLSDRFSAERPKGSFSTLEIQRTEQGDSAMYLCASSLAPIGTAYNEQFFGPGTRLTVL.

This clonotype has ten or more counts. The rearrangement uses TRBV5-1 and TRBJ1-1; tentatively, D is TRBD1 (5 bases). Germline CDR1 is SGHRS and CDR2 is YFSETQ. The CDR3 consists of 15 residues. Trimming removed 0 bases from V and 1 base from J, with 10 bases in between. The CDR3 is CASSLVGRRNTEAFF. CDR3 sequence (DNA): TGCGCCAGCAGCTTGGTGGGACGGCGGAACACTGAAGCTTTCTTT.

The J gene is TRBJ2-3, the V gene TRBV5-1; D remains unclear. CDR3 length: 16 amino acids. Trimming took 2 bases from V and 0 from J, leaving 13 bases between them. Germline V gene sequence: CDR1 SGHRS, CDR2 YFSETQ. DNA of the CDR3: TGCGCCAGCAGCTTCGGTAGTAGACCCAGCACAGATACGCAGTATTTT. Protein product: CASSFGSRPSTDTQYF.

This clonotype came up a few times. V usage is TRBV3-1 and J usage is TRBJ2-1; D is undetermined. V was pared by 6 bases and J by 6 bases, with 6 bases between. The germline CDR1 and CDR2 sequences are LGHDT and YNNKEL (reference sequence). The CDR3 spans 11 residues. The CDR3: CASRSFNEQFF. In DNA form, the CDR3 reads TGTGCCAGCAGATCATTCAATGAGCAGTTCTTC.